This TCR beta chain is drawn from a study of shared clonotypes between healthy human individuals. Every immunoSEQ plate was one replicate of a subset's evenly spread DNA. Approximately 30,000 T cell genomes (around 310 ng DNA) went into each PBMC replicate. TCRdb's copy holds only in-frame clones and misses some; the assay was immunoSEQ multiplex PCR. Of around 500,000 clones detected, 81% appear once; the ten largest clones hold approximately 11%. Remarks on this clone: This probably arose from a read error, given a far larger clone one base away. Within the sample, other DNA sequences also encode this same CDR3.

J was trimmed by 2 bases and V by 0 bases; bases with no gene match: 15. This CDR3 contains 19 residues. From germline, CDR1 is LNHNV and CDR2 YYDKDF (reference sequence). The genes are TRBV15 and TRBJ2-7; 8 nucleotides agree with TRBD2. The TCR originated in a middle-aged woman in good health. Some clones in this sample may be carry-over from other donors' samples. The sequenced sample was PBMCs. The CDR3 DNA reads as TGTGCCACCAGCAGAGATGGCGGGAGGCTAGCGGACCTGACCTACGAGCAGTACTTC. It yields the protein CATSRDGGRLADLTYEQYF. The full variable domain, rest sourced from reference TRBV15 and TRBJ2-7, is DAMVIQNPRYQVTQFGKPVTLSCSQTLNHNVMYWYQQKSSQAPKLLFHYYDKDFNNEADTPDNFQSRRPNTSFCFLDIRSPGLGDTAMYLCATSRDGGRLADLTYEQYFGPGTRLTVT.